Presented here are 29 T cell receptor beta chains from one specimen sequenced in a study of shared clonotypes between healthy human individuals. Libraries were prepared by immunoSEQ multiplex PCR; TCRdb keeps only in-frame clonotypes and omits some of them. The sample has around 2.5 million clones; 80% to 95% are singletons. Sequencing used naive CD4+ T cells from PBMCs. Specified subset: CD45RA+ positively selected. Every receptor here comes from a man aged 18 to 30 in good health. Some clones in this sample may be carry-over from other donors' samples.

Note on this clone: Other DNA sequences in this specimen translate into the identical CDR3. The chain uses TRBV5-1 and TRBJ2-7; 10 nucleotides line up with TRBD1. This CDR3 is built from 14 residues. The ends lost 4 bases at V and 3 bases at J; junction bases unmatched: 4. Germline assignment: CDR1 SGHRS and CDR2 YFSETQ. The CDR3 loop reads CASSLGQGGYEQYF. The CDR3 DNA reads TGCGCCAGCAGCCTTGGACAGGGGGGCTACGAGCAGTACTTC.

The chain links TRBV5-4 to TRBJ2-7; 8 nucleotides line up with TRBD2. CDR3 length: 16 amino acids. Germline lookup yields CDR1 SGHNT and CDR2 YYREEE (reference sequence). Trimming took 2 bases from V and 5 from J; bases not matched to a gene: 12. CDR3 sequence: CASSFREGSPFNEQYF. The CDR3, as DNA: TGTGCCAGCAGCTTTCGGGAGGGGTCCCCTTTTAACGAGCAGTACTTC.

The rearrangement links TRBV18 to TRBJ2-2, with 7 bases aligning to TRBD1. This CDR3 has 15 amino acids. Germline values: CDR1 KGHSH, CDR2 LQKENI. The ends lost 1 base at V and 8 bases at J; junction bases unmatched: 7. Here the CDR3 DNA reads TGTGCCAGCTCACCACGCCTAACAGGGGAAGGGGAGCTGTTTTTT. This sequence encodes CASSPRLTGEGELFF. Variable domain in full (rest from reference TRBV18 and TRBJ2-2): NAGVMQNPRHLVRRRGQEARLRCSPMKGHSHVYWYRQLPEEGLKFMVYLQKENIIDESGMPKERFSAEFPKEGPSILRIQQVVRGDSAAYFCASSPRLTGEGELFFGEGSRLTVL.

J is TRBJ1-5 and V is TRBV6-1, with TRBD1 matching 7 bases. The V and J ends lost 3 bases and 7 bases, in that order; junction bases with no gene match: 3. Looked up from germline, CDR1 is MNHNS and CDR2 is SASEGT. This CDR3 has 13 residues. The CDR3 here is CASSDEGAQPQHF. The CDR3 nucleotides are TGTGCCAGCAGTGATGAGGGGGCCCAGCCCCAGCATTTT.

CDR3 bases: TGTGCCAGCAGTTGGTCTAGCGGGCTGATCTACGAGCAGTACTTC. It translates to CASSWSSGLIYEQYF. V gene TRBV27 combines with J gene TRBJ2-7; 8 nucleotides match TRBD2. CDR3 length: 15 residues. Per germline, CDR1 MNHEY and CDR2 SMNVEV (reference sequence). Unmatched junction bases numbered 8, after V lost 4 bases and J lost 3 bases.

The rearrangement uses TRBV7-2 and TRBJ2-1; TRBD2 agrees at 12 bases. The V gene end was trimmed by 8 bases and the J gene end by 3 bases; junction bases not matched to a gene: 11. CDR3 length: 17 amino acids. The V gene's germline CDR1 is SGHTA and CDR2 FQGNSA. The CDR3 bases are TGTGCCAGCGCCCGACTAGCGGGAGTTCGCGGCTACAATGAGCAGTTCTTC. Protein: CASARLAGVRGYNEQFF.

The chain recombines TRBV6-1 with TRBJ2-4, with D possibly being TRBD1 (7 bases). The CDR3 has 19 residues. The germline V gene encodes CDR1 MNHNS and CDR2 SASEGT. V lost 3 bases to trimming and J lost 0 bases, with 21 bases between them. CDR3 in amino acids: CASSDLRAGGILAKNIQYF. The CDR3 nucleotides are TGTGCCAGCAGTGACCTCAGGGCAGGGGGGATACTAGCCAAAAACATTCAGTACTTC.

This chain joins TRBV27 and TRBJ1-4; 7 bases are shared with TRBD1. Germline CDR1 reads MNHEY; CDR2 reads SMNVEV (reference sequence). The CDR3 is 13 amino acids. After removal of 5 bases from V and 7 bases from J, the junction contained 4 bases not matched to a gene. CDR3 sequence (DNA): TGTGCCAGCAGTGACAGGGAGGGTGAAAAACTGTTTTTT. This translates into CASSDREGEKLFF.

This clone came up once. The chain recombines TRBV4-3 with TRBJ1-2; TRBD1 matches 7 bases. CDR1 is LGHNA, CDR2 YSLEER, per germline. Unmatched junction bases numbered 13, after V lost 4 bases and J lost 5 bases. This CDR3 is built from 16 residues. CDR3 sequence reads: CASSPHPETGVYGYTF. As DNA, the CDR3 is TGCGCCAGCAGCCCCCACCCTGAAACAGGGGTTTATGGCTACACCTTC.

J is TRBJ1-1 and V is TRBV10-3; D gene unclear. V dropped 10 bases and J dropped 0 bases, with 15 bases sitting between them. CDR3 length: 14 amino acids. Germline CDR1 and CDR2: ENHRY and SYGVKD. The CDR3 nucleotides read TGTGCCACCTCCGCAGCCGTAGTGAACACTGAAGCTTTCTTT. This gives the protein CATSAAVVNTEAFF.

V gene TRBV25-1 combines with J gene TRBJ2-7; D is possibly TRBD1 (6 bases). Germline V gene lookup returns CDR1 MGHDK and CDR2 SYGVNS. The CDR3 spans 16 residues. The V end was cut by 0 bases, the J end by 3 bases, with 15 bases between. The CDR3 is CASSEYAAAGDYEQYF. The CDR3 DNA reads TGTGCCAGCAGTGAATATGCGGCGGCAGGGGACTACGAGCAGTACTTC.

The chain carries TRBV7-3 and TRBJ1-1; D possibly corresponds to TRBD1 (6 bases). The CDR3 runs 13 residues. Germline loops: CDR1 SGHTA, CDR2 FQGTGA. V gave up 5 bases and J gave up 4 bases, with 11 bases separating them. The CDR3 DNA reads TGTGCCAGCAGCCCATGGGGGGCCACTGAAGCTTTCTTT. Its protein product is CASSPWGATEAFF.

This clone appeared a single time. The chain has TRBV5-1 and TRBJ1-1, with TRBD1 matching 9 bases. Looked up from germline, CDR1 is SGHRS and CDR2 is YFSETQ. The trim removed 2 bases at V and 5 bases at J, leaving 7 bases unmatched. The CDR3 is 15 amino acids. CDR3 loop: CASSFTGGAMTEAFF. The CDR3 coding sequence is TGCGCCAGCAGCTTTACAGGGGGCGCAATGACTGAAGCTTTCTTT.

The J gene is TRBJ2-1, the V gene TRBV18; 12 bases fit TRBD2. This CDR3 has 17 amino acids. Per germline, CDR1 KGHSH and CDR2 LQKENI. After removal of 3 bases from V and 5 bases from J, the junction contained 8 bases not matched to a gene. CDR3 loop: CASSPGTSGSKNNEQFF. The CDR3 DNA reads as TGTGCCAGCTCACCTGGGACTAGCGGGTCTAAAAACAATGAGCAGTTCTTC.

The V call is TRBV2, the J call TRBJ1-4; possibly TRBD1 for D (5 bases). Germline CDR1 is SNHLY and CDR2 is FYNNEI. Trimming removed 2 bases at V and 13 bases at J, with 17 bases between. This CDR3 is built from 14 residues. For the CDR3, the DNA is TGTGCCAGCAGTGAAAGGGGATTAACCAAAGGACTGTTTTTT. Translated, it gives CASSERGLTKGLFF.

The chain carries TRBV27 and TRBJ2-3, with a tentative D call TRBD2 (7 bases). Looked up from germline, CDR1 is MNHEY and CDR2 is SMNVEV (reference sequence). Trimming took 2 bases from V and 4 from J, leaving 10 bases between them. The CDR3 totals 14 residues. CDR3 coding DNA: TGTGCCAGCAGTTTAGGGGGGGGGCCAGATACGCAGTATTTT. This codes for CASSLGGGPDTQYF.

A single count supports this clone. The chain couples TRBV15 to TRBJ1-6; no clear D. Germline CDR1 reads LNHNV; CDR2 reads YYDKDF (reference sequence). Trimming left V 3 bases short and J 0 bases short, with 6 bases between. The CDR3 is 15 amino acids. In DNA form, the CDR3 reads TGTGCCACCAGCAGTGCTAGCTCCTATAATTCACCCCTCCACTTT. This codes for CATSSASSYNSPLHF.

This clone was detected once. The chain is built from TRBV28 and TRBJ2-7, with D unclear. V was clipped by 7 bases and J by 5 bases, with 9 bases between them. The CDR3 covers 11 residues. Germline lookup yields CDR1 MDHEN and CDR2 SYDVKM. CDR3 nucleotides: TGTGCCAGCACCCTCCGGAACGAGCAGTACTTC. Translated: CASTLRNEQYF. Full variable domain (rest looked up from reference TRBV28 and TRBJ2-7): DVKVTQSSRYLVKRTGEKVFLECVQDMDHENMFWYRQDPGLGLRLIYFSYDVKMKEKGDIPEGYSVSREKKERFSLILESASTNQTSMYLCASTLRNEQYFGPGTRLTVT.

V is TRBV6-5 and J is TRBJ1-4, with unresolved D. Trimming removed 0 bases from V and 6 bases from J, with 8 bases in between. Per the germline V gene, CDR1 is MNHEY and CDR2 is SVGAGI. The CDR3 spans 14 residues. The CDR3 loop reads CASSYSQAYEKLFF. CDR3 sequence (DNA): TGTGCCAGCAGTTACTCCCAGGCATATGAAAAACTGTTTTTT.

The chain joins TRBV5-6 to TRBJ2-1, with 9 bases identical to TRBD1. Looked up from germline, CDR1 is SGHDT and CDR2 is YYEEEE. V shed 2 bases and J 3 bases; nucleotides not matched to a gene: 6. The CDR3 has 16 amino acids. The CDR3 protein is CASSFSTGGYYNEQFF. CDR3 bases: TGTGCCAGCAGCTTCTCGACAGGGGGTTACTACAATGAGCAGTTCTTC.

The chain couples TRBV5-1 to TRBJ2-7; TRBD2 might be the D (6 bases). The germline V and J ends were trimmed by 4 bases and 3 bases, with 14 bases remaining between them. The CDR3 contains 14 residues. The V gene's germline CDR1 is SGHRS and CDR2 YFSETQ. This chain's CDR3 is CASSLLASIYEQYF. The CDR3 DNA follows: TGCGCCAGCAGCCTGCTAGCGAGTATCTACGAGCAGTACTTC.

The rearrangement uses TRBV10-3 and TRBJ1-5; D remains ambiguous. This CDR3 region has 16 residues. With 3 bases removed from V and 0 bases from J, the gap between germline ends came to 12 bases. The germline V gene encodes CDR1 ENHRY and CDR2 SYGVKD. CDR3 nucleotide sequence: TGTGCCATCAGTGAAGGTCCCCCGTATAGCAATCAGCCCCAGCATTTT. Translation: CAISEGPPYSNQPQHF.

The chain joins TRBV15 to TRBJ1-1; D not resolved. CDR1 and CDR2 (germline): LNHNV, YYDKDF (reference sequence). V was trimmed by 4 bases and J by 1 base, leaving 10 bases between them. CDR3 length: 14 amino acids. CDR3 coding DNA: TGTGCCACCAGCAAAAAGAGGGCGAACACTGAAGCTTTCTTT. Translating gives CATSKKRANTEAFF.

The chain links TRBV5-4 to TRBJ2-7, with 13 bases aligning to TRBD2. V lost 0 bases to trimming and J lost 0 bases; unmatched junction nucleotides: 6. The CDR3 runs to 18 residues. From germline, CDR1 is SGHNT and CDR2 YYREEE (reference sequence). The CDR3 DNA reads as TGTGCCAGCAGCTTGGGGACTAGCGGGAGAGGGAGCTCCTACGAGCAGTACTTC. Translation: CASSLGTSGRGSSYEQYF.

The chain joins TRBV6-6 to TRBJ1-5, with no clear D. In germline, CDR1 is MNHNY, CDR2 SVGAGI (reference sequence). V was cut by 0 bases and J by 5 bases, with 11 bases left in between. This CDR3 has 15 residues. The CDR3 nucleotides read TGTGCCAGCAGTTACTCTAGACGGGAGGATCAGCCCCAGCATTTT. Protein sequence: CASSYSRREDQPQHF.

The V call is TRBV11-2, the J call TRBJ1-3, with D hard to call. CDR1 SGHAT and CDR2 FQNNGV come from the germline V gene. The CDR3 length is 14 residues. The ends were cut back, 1 base at V and 2 bases at J, with 6 bases in the middle. CDR3 in DNA: TGTGCCAGCAGCTTAGCAAGGGCTGGAAACACCATATATTTT. Its translation is CASSLARAGNTIYF.

Comments on this clone: Within the sample, other DNA sequences also encode this same CDR3. The chain combines TRBV18 with TRBJ1-1; D is perhaps TRBD1 (5 bases). The CDR3 spans 14 residues. V lost 4 bases to trimming and J lost 0 bases, with 9 bases between them. CDR1 is KGHSH and CDR2 is LQKENI in the germline V gene. Here the CDR3 DNA reads TGTGCCAGCTCACAGGGGTTAATGAACACTGAAGCTTTCTTT. Translating gives CASSQGLMNTEAFF.

The chain carries TRBV30 and TRBJ2-5; no clear D. The ends were cut back, 0 bases at V and 3 bases at J, with 14 bases in the middle. CDR3 length equals 15 residues. CDR1 and CDR2 (germline): GTSNPN, SVGIG (reference sequence). The CDR3 reads CAWSVHHWDKETQYF. The CDR3 DNA sequence: TGTGCCTGGAGTGTACACCATTGGGATAAAGAGACCCAGTACTTC.

The chain couples TRBV6-1 to TRBJ2-7, with D unresolved. This CDR3 has 13 amino acids. Trimming removed 6 bases from V and 0 bases from J, with 9 bases in between. Germline V gene sequence: CDR1 MNHNS, CDR2 SASEGT. The CDR3 nucleotides are TGTGCCAGCAGAGGGTCCCCCTCCTACGAGCAGTACTTC. It translates to CASRGSPSYEQYF.